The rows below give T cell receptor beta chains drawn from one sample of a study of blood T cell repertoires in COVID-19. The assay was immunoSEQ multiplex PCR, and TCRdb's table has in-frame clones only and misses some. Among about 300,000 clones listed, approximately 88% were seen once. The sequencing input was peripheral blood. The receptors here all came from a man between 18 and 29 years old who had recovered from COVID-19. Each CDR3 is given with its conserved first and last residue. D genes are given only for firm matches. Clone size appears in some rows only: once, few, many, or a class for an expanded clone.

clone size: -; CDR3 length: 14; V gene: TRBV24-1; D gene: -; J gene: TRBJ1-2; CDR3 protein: CATPTRGTHYGYTF; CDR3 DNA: TGTGCCACTCCCACGCGGGGGACCCACTATGGCTACACCTTC
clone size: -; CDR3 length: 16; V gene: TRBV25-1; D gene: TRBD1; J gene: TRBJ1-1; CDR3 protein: CASSYNDRAGWTEAFF; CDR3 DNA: TGTGCCAGCAGTTACAACGACAGGGCGGGATGGACTGAAGCTTTCTTT
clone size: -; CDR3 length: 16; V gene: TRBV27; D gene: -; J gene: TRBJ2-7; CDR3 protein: CASSSPTGLIGYEQYF; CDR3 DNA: TGTGCCAGCAGTTCCCCGACAGGCCTGATCGGCTACGAGCAGTACTTC
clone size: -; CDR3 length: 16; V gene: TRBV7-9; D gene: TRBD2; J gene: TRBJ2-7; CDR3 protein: CASSLGGLAYPYEQYF; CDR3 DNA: TGTGCCAGCAGCTTAGGGGGACTAGCTTATCCCTACGAGCAGTACTTC
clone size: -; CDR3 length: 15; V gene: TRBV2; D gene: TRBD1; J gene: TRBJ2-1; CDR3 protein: CASSAGQARGNEQFF; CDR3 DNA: TGTGCCAGCAGTGCAGGACAGGCTAGAGGGAATGAGCAGTTCTTC
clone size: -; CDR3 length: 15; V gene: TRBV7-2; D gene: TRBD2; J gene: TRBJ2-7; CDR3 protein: CASSSAGGPSYEQYF; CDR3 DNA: TGTGCCAGCAGCTCCGCGGGGGGGCCCTCCTACGAGCAGTACTTC
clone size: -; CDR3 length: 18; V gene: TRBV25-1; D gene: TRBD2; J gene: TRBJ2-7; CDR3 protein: CASSEPPGLAGDRPEQYF; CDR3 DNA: TGTGCCAGCAGTGAACCACCGGGACTAGCGGGAGACCGCCCGGAGCAGTACTTC
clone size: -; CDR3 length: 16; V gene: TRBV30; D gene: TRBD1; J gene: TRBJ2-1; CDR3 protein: CAWSKTGVIFYNEQFF; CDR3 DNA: TGTGCCTGGAGTAAGACAGGGGTCATTTTTTACAATGAGCAGTTCTTC
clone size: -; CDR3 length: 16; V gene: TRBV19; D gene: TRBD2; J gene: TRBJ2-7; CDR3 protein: CASSKAGTSGSYEQYF; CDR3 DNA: TGTGCCAGTAGTAAGGCCGGGACTAGCGGGAGCTACGAGCAGTACTTC
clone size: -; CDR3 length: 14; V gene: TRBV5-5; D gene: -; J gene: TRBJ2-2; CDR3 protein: CASSLVENLGELFF; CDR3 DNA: TGTGCCAGCAGCTTGGTAGAGAACTTGGGGGAGCTGTTTTTT
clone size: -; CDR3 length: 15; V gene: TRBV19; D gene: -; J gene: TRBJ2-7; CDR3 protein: CASSIFAGGKYEQYF; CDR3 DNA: TGTGCCAGTAGTATATTCGCAGGGGGGAAGTACGAGCAGTACTTC
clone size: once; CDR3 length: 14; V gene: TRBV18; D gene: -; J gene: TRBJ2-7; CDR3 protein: CASSPSGYSYEQYF; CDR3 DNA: TGTGCCAGCTCACCTTCAGGTTACTCCTACGAGCAGTACTTC
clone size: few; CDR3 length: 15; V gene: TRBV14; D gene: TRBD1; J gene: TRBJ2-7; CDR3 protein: CASSPWTGGSYEQYF; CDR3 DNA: TGTGCCAGCAGCCCCTGGACAGGGGGTTCCTACGAGCAGTACTTC
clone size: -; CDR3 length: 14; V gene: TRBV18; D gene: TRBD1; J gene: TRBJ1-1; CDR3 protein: CASSPNRGSQEAFF; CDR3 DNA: TGTGCCAGCTCACCAAACAGGGGCTCGCAGGAAGCTTTCTTT
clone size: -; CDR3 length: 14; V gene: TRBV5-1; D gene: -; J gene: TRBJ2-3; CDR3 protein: CASSWGRGTDTQYF; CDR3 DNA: TGCGCCAGCAGCTGGGGGCGGGGCACAGATACGCAGTATTTT
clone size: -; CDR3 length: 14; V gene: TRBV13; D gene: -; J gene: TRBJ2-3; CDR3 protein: CASSLGGVTDTQYF; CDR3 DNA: TGTGCCAGCAGCTTAGGCGGGGTGACAGATACGCAGTATTTT
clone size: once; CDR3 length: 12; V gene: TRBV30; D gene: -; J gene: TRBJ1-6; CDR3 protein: CAWSVPEWPLHF; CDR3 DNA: TGTGCCTGGAGTGTGCCCGAGTGGCCCCTCCACTTT
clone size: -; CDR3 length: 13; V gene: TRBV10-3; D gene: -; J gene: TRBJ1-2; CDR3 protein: CAISERMGSGYTF; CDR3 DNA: TGTGCCATCAGTGAAAGGATGGGGAGTGGCTACACCTTC
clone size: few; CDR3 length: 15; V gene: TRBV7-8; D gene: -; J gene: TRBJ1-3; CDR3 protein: CASSLQGDSGNTIYF; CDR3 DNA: TGTGCCAGCAGCTTACAGGGCGATTCTGGAAACACCATATATTTT
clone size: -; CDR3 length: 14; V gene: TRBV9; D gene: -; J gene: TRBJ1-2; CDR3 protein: CASSATGGLKGYTF; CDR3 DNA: TGTGCCAGCAGCGCGACAGGAGGATTAAAAGGCTACACCTTC
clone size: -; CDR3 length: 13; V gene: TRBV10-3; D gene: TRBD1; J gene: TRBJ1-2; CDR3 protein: CAIRETGGIGYTF; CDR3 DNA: TGTGCCATCAGAGAGACAGGGGGCATTGGCTACACCTTC
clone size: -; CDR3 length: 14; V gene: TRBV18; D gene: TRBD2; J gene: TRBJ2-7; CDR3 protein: CASSRAGVVYEQYF; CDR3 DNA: TGTGCCAGCTCACGAGCGGGAGTGGTTTACGAGCAGTACTTC
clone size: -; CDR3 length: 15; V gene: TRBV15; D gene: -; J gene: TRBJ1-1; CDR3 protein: CATSRGGQGGTEAFF; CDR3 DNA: TGTGCCACCAGCAGGGGGGGGCAGGGAGGAACTGAAGCTTTCTTT
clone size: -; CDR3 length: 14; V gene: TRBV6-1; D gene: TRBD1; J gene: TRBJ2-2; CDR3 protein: CASNRQTGSGELFF; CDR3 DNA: TGTGCCAGCAACCGTCAGACAGGGTCCGGGGAGCTGTTTTTT